A single sample gave rise to the 18 T cell receptor beta chains below, sequenced in a study of cytomegalovirus exposure and HLA in healthy donors. Libraries were prepared by immunoSEQ multiplex PCR; TCRdb keeps only in-frame clonotypes and omits some of them. The repertoire holds roughly 140,000 clones, with approximately 86% as singletons. Input material: PBMCs. The receptors were sampled from a young man in good health and CMV-seropositive.

This chain connects TRBV5-1 to TRBJ2-7; D gene ambiguous. V was pared by 0 bases and J by 1 base, with 8 bases between. The CDR3 spans 14 residues. CDR1 SGHRS and CDR2 YFSETQ come from the germline V gene. CDR3 region: CASSLDELSYEQYF. DNA of the CDR3: TGCGCCAGCAGCTTGGATGAGTTGTCCTACGAGCAGTACTTC.

A single count supports this clone. The CDR3 DNA follows: TGTGCCAGCAGCGAATTTCCAAGGGGGGGTAGCACTGAAGCTTTCTTT. Translation gives CASSEFPRGGSTEAFF. V usage is TRBV14 and J usage is TRBJ1-1; a weak D match, TRBD1 (6 bases). V was clipped by 5 bases and J by 4 bases, with 20 bases between them. CDR3 length: 16 residues. In germline, CDR1 is SGHDN, CDR2 FVKESK.

By share, this clone counts as medium-sized (0.01 to 0.1%). V and J are TRBV5-8 and TRBJ2-7, with D possibly being TRBD1 (6 bases). The CDR3 is made up of 16 amino acids. V was clipped by 4 bases and J by 5 bases, with 22 bases between them. CDR1 and CDR2 from the germline V gene are SGHTS and YDEGEE. The CDR3 bases are TGTGCCAGCAGCCCTCTTTACAGGGAGTGGATCCACGAGCAGTACTTC. This encodes CASSPLYREWIHEQYF.

This clone was counted once. This rearrangement joins TRBV27 to TRBJ2-7; 9 bases match TRBD1. Trimming cost V 3 bases and J 0 bases; bases outside gene matches: 9. Looked up from germline, CDR1 is MNHEY and CDR2 is SMNVEV (reference sequence). There are 17 residues in the CDR3. In DNA form, the CDR3 reads TGTGCCAGCAGTTTTCTAACTACAGGGGGCCTCTCCTACGAGCAGTACTTC. Translation gives CASSFLTTGGLSYEQYF.

The rearrangement uses TRBV28 and TRBJ2-7; D possibly corresponds to TRBD1 (6 bases). The CDR3 spans 15 residues. Trimming stripped 6 bases from V and 0 bases from J, with 15 bases between. Per the germline V gene, CDR1 is MDHEN and CDR2 is SYDVKM. The CDR3 protein is CASRGAGESSYEQYF. The CDR3 DNA reads TGTGCCAGCAGGGGCGCAGGGGAGTCCTCCTACGAGCAGTACTTC.

The V gene is TRBV25-1, the J gene TRBJ1-1; D uncertain. Germline V gene sequence: CDR1 MGHDK, CDR2 SYGVNS. The V end was cut by 4 bases, the J end by 5 bases, with 8 bases between. The CDR3 is 12 residues long. This chain's CDR3 is CASSVGDTEAFF. CDR3 coding DNA: TGTGCCAGCAGTGTCGGGGATACTGAAGCTTTCTTT.

This rearrangement joins TRBV7-9 to TRBJ1-2; D unresolved. The CDR3 consists of 13 residues. The germline V gene has CDR1 SEHNR and CDR2 FQNEAQ (reference sequence). The V gene lost 0 bases and the J gene lost 6 bases, with 8 bases spanning the gap. Written as DNA, the CDR3 is TGTGCCAGCAGCTTAGCACAGAAGGATGGCTACACCTTC. Translation gives CASSLAQKDGYTF. The full variable domain, completed using reference TRBV7-9 and TRBJ1-2, is DTGVSQNPRHKITKRGQNVTFRCDPISEHNRLYWYRQTLGQGPEFLTYFQNEAQLEKSRLLSDRFSAERPKGSFSTLEIQRTEQGDSAMYLCASSLAQKDGYTFGSGTRLTVV.

The chain joins TRBV28 to TRBJ1-2; 8 bases align to TRBD1. This CDR3 region has 18 residues. Germline V lookup: CDR1 MDHEN, CDR2 SYDVKM. V trimming: 6 bases; J trimming: 1 base; junction bases outside the gene matches: 16. CDR3 in DNA: TGTGCCAGCAGACCCCCCCTTCCGGGACAGGCCCATAACTATGGCTACACCTTC. Translating gives CASRPPLPGQAHNYGYTF.

The V call is TRBV4-2, the J call TRBJ2-2; TRBD1 aligns across 9 bases. CDR3 length equals 16 residues. Germline V gene lookup returns CDR1 LGHNA and CDR2 YNFKEQ. The trim removed 3 bases at V and 1 base at J, leaving 3 bases unmatched. The CDR3 reads CASSHVTGGNTGELFF. DNA of the CDR3: TGTGCCAGCAGCCACGTGACAGGGGGGAACACCGGGGAGCTGTTTTTT.

The count of this clone is one. The chain is built from TRBV18 and TRBJ2-1, with D unclear. From germline, CDR1 is KGHSH and CDR2 LQKENI. The CDR3 contains 16 residues. The V gene lost 3 bases and the J gene lost 9 bases, with 21 bases spanning the gap. CDR3 bases: TGTGCCAGCTCACCGCTGGTGAGCAGCCTAGTCGGTGAGCAGTTCTTC. Protein sequence: CASSPLVSSLVGEQFF.

The chain has TRBV6-1 and TRBJ2-7; D ambiguous. The length of the CDR3 is 13 residues. Trimming shortened V by 10 bases and J by 2 bases, and 15 bases separated the two germline ends. Germline V gene data show CDR1 as MNHNS and CDR2 as SASEGT. The CDR3 DNA sequence: TGTGCCACCGCTGGGCAAGCAGCCTACGAGCAGTACTTC. Translated: CATAGQAAYEQYF.

This clone has a handful of counts. The V call is TRBV10-3, the J call TRBJ2-5; D is possibly TRBD1 (5 bases). CDR3 length: 15 residues. From germline, CDR1 is ENHRY and CDR2 SYGVKD. The V and J ends lost 4 bases and 2 bases respectively, with 14 bases between them. DNA of the CDR3: TGTGCCATCAGTGTATTGGACACGAGTCAAGAGACCCAGTACTTC. It yields the protein CAISVLDTSQETQYF.

The chain recombines TRBV14 with TRBJ1-5, with 8 bases lining up with TRBD1. The CDR3 is made up of 16 amino acids. Germline V gene lookup returns CDR1 SGHDN and CDR2 FVKESK. Unmatched junction bases numbered 14, after V lost 4 bases and J lost 9 bases. The CDR3 protein is CASSPDSDRGGRPQHF. CDR3 nucleotides: TGTGCCAGCAGCCCAGATTCTGACAGGGGTGGACGGCCCCAGCATTTT.

The chain carries TRBV6-6 and TRBJ1-2; D gene uncertain. Trimming cost V 6 bases and J 1 base, with 12 bases left between them. The germline gives CDR1 MNHNY, CDR2 SVGAGI (reference sequence). CDR3 length equals 14 residues. DNA for the CDR3: TGTGCCAGCAGCCAAAGGCGGGGTAACTATGGCTACACCTTC. Protein product: CASSQRRGNYGYTF.

The CDR3 spells CSAPRDYGYTF. The DNA for the CDR3 is TGCAGTGCTCCCCGCGACTATGGCTACACCTTC. J is TRBJ1-2 and V is TRBV20-1; D not certain. Germline CDR1 DFQATT, CDR2 SNEGSKA (reference sequence). The length of the CDR3 is 11 residues. Trimming took 5 bases from V and 3 from J, leaving 7 bases between them.

The chain couples TRBV7-9 to TRBJ2-5; D is ambiguous. The CDR3 totals 13 residues. Germline V gene sequence: CDR1 SEHNR, CDR2 FQNEAQ (reference sequence). Trimming left V 5 bases short and J 0 bases short, with 7 bases between. CDR3 protein: CASSPDNQETQYF. The CDR3 nucleotides read TGTGCCAGCAGCCCCGACAACCAAGAGACCCAGTACTTC.

This chain joins TRBV10-3 and TRBJ2-5; 7 nucleotides match TRBD1. The CDR3 runs 15 residues. Germline CDR1 ENHRY, CDR2 SYGVKD. The V segment lost 8 bases and the J segment 0 bases; nucleotides outside the gene matches: 9. In nucleotides, the CDR3 is TGTGCCATCGGGCCGGGACAGACGTACCAAGAGACCCAGTACTTC. This translates into CAIGPGQTYQETQYF.

The genes are TRBV7-8 and TRBJ1-2, with D possibly TRBD1 on 6 matching bases. The CDR3 contains 15 residues. Trimming took off 5 bases at V and 7 bases at J, with 20 bases between the two ends. Germline assignment: CDR1 SGHVS and CDR2 FQNEAQ. The CDR3 DNA follows: TGTGCCAGCAGCCCTGCCGGGGCAGGGGTGTTTGGCTACACCTTC. It codes for CASSPAGAGVFGYTF. The full variable domain, with the rest looked up from reference TRBV7-8 and TRBJ1-2, is GAGVSQSPRYKVAKRGQDVALRCDPISGHVSLFWYQQALGQGPEFLTYFQNEAQLDKSGLPSDRFFAERPEGSVSTLKIQRTQQEDSAVYLCASSPAGAGVFGYTFGSGTRLTVV.